The T cell receptor (beta chain) described here comes from a study of T-cell memory formation after mild COVID-19 (dated by TCRdb to 2020 to 2023). Looking at the study overall: TCR sequence clusters from the two donors were found to be largely donor specific. In two donors, T-cell clones that expanded and contracted after mild COVID-19 were followed by sequencing TCRalpha and TCRbeta repertoires longitudinally. Two young, previously healthy adult volunteers made up the cohort, one male and one female. Study-level results and caveats: The detection of some responding clones in pre-infection memory suggests that pre-existing cross-reactive memory T cells joined the SARS-CoV-2 response. Contracting CD4+ clones turned up mainly in the CM and EM memory subsets, whereas EMRA was where CD8+ clones were enriched. SARS-CoV-2 specificity of the second-wave clones peaking on day 37 was not confirmed. From day 15 to 85, contracting clones showed balanced CD4/CD8 phenotypes, whereas a second wave of clones that expanded from day 15 to 37 leaned towards CD4+. The study covered only a couple of mild cases, and larger cohorts including severe cases with pre-infection samples were considered necessary.

Per the germline V gene, MNHEY is the CDR1 and SVGAGI is the CDR2. From cysteine to phenylalanine, the CDR3 is 15 amino acids long. The sequence is cut down to CDR3 DNA, 45 bases in frame from base 1. V lost 0 bases and J lost 0 bases; the stretch between them is 6 bases long. The sample was run on an Illumina NovaSeq 6000. cDNA libraries for TCRalpha and TCRbeta were prepared by 5'RACE using constant-segment primers, with sample barcodes and unique molecular identifiers added. Trizol reagent was used to extract RNA from every sample. Library amplification was performed in two PCR steps, and a second sample barcode and Illumina TruSeq adapters were introduced in the second step. Libraries were sequenced on an Illumina NovaSeq with 2 x 150 bp paired-end reads. On the study's bioinformatics: The reads were demultiplexed and collapsed into UMI-guided consensus sequences using migec v1.2.7. With mixcr v2.1.11, UMI consensuses were aligned to TRA and TRB V and J templates and assembled into clonotypes. Expanded or contracted clonotypes were those called significant by both edgeR and NoisET, with noise models trained on biological replicates. For edgeR calls, the cutoffs were a false discovery rate-adjusted p below 0.01 and a log2 fold-change threshold of 1. As an exploratory analysis of dynamics, max-normalized trajectories of the 1000 most abundant clonotypes were examined by PCA with hierarchical clustering. Each responding clone was given a CD4 or CD8 phenotype based on the CD4+ and CD8+ repertoires, which had been sequenced separately. Using fastp at Q25 and MiXCR, TCRdb reprocessed the public reads and kept productive beta chains. CDR3 protein sequences are deduplicated, and each keeps its most common genes and DNA. The V and J calls were not made by the authors but by TCRdb's processing. The sample profile shows some 150,000 distinct CDR3 sequences; approximately 21% of them were found once. Over 2% of the sample is held by the ten biggest clonotypes.

Ficoll-Paque density gradient centrifugation was the method used to isolate PBMCs. This clonotype was detected a few times. No antigen is known for it. Base qualities are not recorded, but no much larger clone differs from it by a single base. Sequencing was done on a sample of PBMCs or a T cell subset sorted from them (not recorded which). The TCR sequence derives from an adult woman who had mild COVID-19 (a few samples of this study predate the infection). The sample titles of this study are shuffled in the database, so cell type and time point are left out; the donor was told from shared clones. The chain is encoded by TRBV6-5 joined to TRBJ1-3; no D segment can be confidently identified. The DNA reads as follows: TGTGCCAGCAGTTACTCGGAGGGCTCTGGAAACACCATATATTTT. Its coded protein is CASSYSEGSGNTIYF.